This T cell receptor beta chain was documented in a study of blood T cell repertoires in COVID-19. Cohort allocation depended upon clinical history that participants reported. This CDR3 comprises 16 residues. Germline CDR1 is SNHLY and CDR2 is FYNNEI. V lost 9 bases, J lost 5 bases, and 25 bases lay in between. The repertoire was sequenced with immunoSEQ multiplex PCR; TCRdb's copy has only in-frame clones and lacks some. This table has about 300,000 clones, about nine tenths appearing once. The gene calls are TRBV2 and TRBJ2-5; perhaps TRBD2 as D (6 bases). This clonotype originated in a man aged 25-40 years who had recovered from COVID-19. Material: PBMCs or T cells enriched from blood (not recorded which). The CDR3 here is CARGRGSSGYYETQYF. Here the CDR3 DNA reads TGTGCCAGGGGACGGGGGAGTAGCGGATACTACGAGACCCAGTACTTC.